This TCR beta chain stems from a study of vaccination effects on CD4 cells after COVID-19. Comments on this clone: Its target is unknown.

V shed 6 bases and J shed 2 bases, with 5 bases lying between them. The CDR3 runs 12 residues. Sequencing in the ViraFEST assay came after antigen-specific CD4+ T cells had been expanded with viral peptide pools, which were used to stimulate PBMC. Culturing for approximately 10 days preceded CD4+ T cell isolation. Assay: immunoSEQ multiplex PCR; the TCRdb copy retains only in-frame clones and omits some. The table has around 54,000 clones, 65% to 90% seen once. V and J are TRBV12-3 or TRBV12-4 and TRBJ1-5; D ambiguous. The TCR sequence derives from a human donor who received a COVID-19 vaccine. The input for sequencing was CD4+ T cells from PBMCs cultured with HCoV-229E spike peptides, taken before COVID-19 vaccination. The CDR3 DNA sequence: TGTGCCAGCAGATGGGGCAATCAGCCCCAGCATTTT. Protein product: CASRWGNQPQHF.